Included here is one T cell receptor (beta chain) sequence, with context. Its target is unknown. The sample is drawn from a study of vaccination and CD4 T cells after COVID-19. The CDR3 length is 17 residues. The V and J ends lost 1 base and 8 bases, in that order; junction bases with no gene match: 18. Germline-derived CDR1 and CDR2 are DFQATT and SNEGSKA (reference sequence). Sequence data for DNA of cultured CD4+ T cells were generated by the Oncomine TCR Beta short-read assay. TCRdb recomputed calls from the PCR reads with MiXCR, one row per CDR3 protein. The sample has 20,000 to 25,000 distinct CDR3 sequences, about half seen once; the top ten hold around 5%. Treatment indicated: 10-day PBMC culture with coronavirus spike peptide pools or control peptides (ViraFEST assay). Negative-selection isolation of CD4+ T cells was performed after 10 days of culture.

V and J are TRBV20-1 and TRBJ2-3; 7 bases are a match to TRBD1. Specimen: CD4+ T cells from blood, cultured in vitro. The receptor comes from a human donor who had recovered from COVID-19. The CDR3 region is CSARGVPDRARESTQYF. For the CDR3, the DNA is TGCAGTGCTAGAGGGGTCCCCGACAGGGCCCGAGAGAGTACGCAGTATTTT.